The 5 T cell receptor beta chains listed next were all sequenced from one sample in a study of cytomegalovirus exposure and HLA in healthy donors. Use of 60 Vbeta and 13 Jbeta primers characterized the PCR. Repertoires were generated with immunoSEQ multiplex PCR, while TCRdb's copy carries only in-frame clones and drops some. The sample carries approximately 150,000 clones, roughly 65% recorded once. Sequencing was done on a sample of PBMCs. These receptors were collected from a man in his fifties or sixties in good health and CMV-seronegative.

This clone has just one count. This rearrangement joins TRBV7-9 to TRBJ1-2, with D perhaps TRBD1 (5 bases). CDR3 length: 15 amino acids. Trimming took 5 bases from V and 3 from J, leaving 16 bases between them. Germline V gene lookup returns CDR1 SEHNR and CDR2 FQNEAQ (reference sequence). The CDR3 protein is CASSPGWGGHYGYTF. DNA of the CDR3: TGTGCCAGCAGCCCCGGTTGGGGCGGTCACTATGGCTACACCTTC.

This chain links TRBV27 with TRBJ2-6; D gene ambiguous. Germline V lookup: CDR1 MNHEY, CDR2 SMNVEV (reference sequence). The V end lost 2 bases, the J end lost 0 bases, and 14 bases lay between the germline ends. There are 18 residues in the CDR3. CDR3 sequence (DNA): TGTGCCAGCAGTTTAACAGCCAGAATCAACTCTGGGGCCAACGTCCTGACTTTC. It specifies CASSLTARINSGANVLTF. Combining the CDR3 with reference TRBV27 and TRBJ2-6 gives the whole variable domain EAQVTQNPRYLITVTGKKLTVTCSQNMNHEYMSWYRQDPGLGLRQIYYSMNVEVTDKGDVPEGYKVSRKEKRNFPLILESPSPNQTSLYFCASSLTARINSGANVLTFGAGSRLTVL.

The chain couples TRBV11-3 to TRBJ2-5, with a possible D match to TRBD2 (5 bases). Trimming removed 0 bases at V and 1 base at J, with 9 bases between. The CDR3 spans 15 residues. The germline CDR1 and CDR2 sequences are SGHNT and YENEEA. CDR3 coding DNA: TGTGCCAGCAGCTTAGATAGCGCAGCCCAAGAGACCCAGTACTTC. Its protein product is CASSLDSAAQETQYF. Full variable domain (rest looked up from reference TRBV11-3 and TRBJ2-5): EAGVVQSPRYKIIEKKQPVAFWCNPISGHNTLYWYLQNLGQGPELLIRYENEEAVDDSQLPKDRFSAERLKGVDSTLKIQPAELGDSAVYLCASSLDSAAQETQYFGPGTRLLVL.

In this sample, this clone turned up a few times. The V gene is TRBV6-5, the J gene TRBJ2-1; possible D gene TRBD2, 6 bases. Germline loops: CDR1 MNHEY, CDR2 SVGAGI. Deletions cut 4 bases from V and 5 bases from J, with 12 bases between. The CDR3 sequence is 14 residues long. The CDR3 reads CASSLLATDNEQFF. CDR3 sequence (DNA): TGTGCCAGCAGTTTACTAGCAACAGACAATGAGCAGTTCTTC.

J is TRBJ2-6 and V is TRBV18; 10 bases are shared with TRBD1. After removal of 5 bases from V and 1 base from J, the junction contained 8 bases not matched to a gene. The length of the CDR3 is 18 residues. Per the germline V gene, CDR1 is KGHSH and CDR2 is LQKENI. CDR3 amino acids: CASSAPGQGTSGANVLTF. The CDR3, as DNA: TGTGCCAGCTCAGCTCCGGGACAGGGGACTTCTGGGGCCAACGTCCTGACTTTC.